Below are 11 T cell receptor beta chains sequenced from a single sample in a study of T cells in Graves' hyperthyroidism and ophthalmopathy. Amplification yielded TCR beta CDR3 regions, with RNA transcripts as the source. The HTBI primer set was used in a first-round RT-PCR of the TCR CDR3. TCRdb itself ran the multiplex PCR reads through MiXCR, one entry per CDR3 protein. The repertoire consists of more than 300,000 distinct CDR3 sequences, with less than 15% occurring once and the leading ten covering about 9.1%. The specimen was blood. These receptors all stem from a woman aged 18-35 years with Graves' hyperthyroidism.

This clonotype was seen many times. CDR3: CSASRLGGQETQYF. The CDR3 DNA reads as TGCAGTGCTAGTCGGTTAGGGGGTCAAGAGACCCAGTACTTC. This chain links TRBV20-1 with TRBJ2-5, with a possible D match to TRBD1 (6 bases). CDR1 is DFQATT and CDR2 is SNEGSKA in the germline V gene (reference sequence). This CDR3 spans 14 amino acids. Trimming took off 3 bases at V and 2 bases at J, with 13 bases between the two ends.

The sample holds many counts of this clonotype. The CDR3, as DNA: TGTGCCAGCTCTCGTTCCCTGCGACGGGTTTCGGAAAAACTGTTTTTT. It specifies CASSRSLRRVSEKLFF. J is TRBJ1-4 and V is TRBV27; D is uncertain. V lost 8 bases and J lost 8, with 24 bases in between. In germline, CDR1 is MNHEY, CDR2 SMNVEV (reference sequence). This CDR3 has 16 amino acids.

This clonotype came up a few times. The chain links TRBV7-8 to TRBJ2-7; 13 bases line up with TRBD2. The CDR3 is made up of 16 amino acids. V was clipped by 5 bases and J by 4 bases; unmatched bases: 8. CDR1 and CDR2 (germline): SGHVS, FQNEAQ. The CDR3 region has the DNA TGTGCCAGCAGCGTCCTCCCGGGACTAGCGGGGTACGAGCAGTACTTC. This codes for CASSVLPGLAGYEQYF. Using reference TRBV7-8 and TRBJ2-7 for the parts outside the CDR3, the full variable domain is GAGVSQSPRYKVAKRGQDVALRCDPISGHVSLFWYQQALGQGPEFLTYFQNEAQLDKSGLPSDRFFAERPEGSVSTLKIQRTQQEDSAVYLCASSVLPGLAGYEQYFGPGTRLTVT.

The rearrangement joins TRBV5-4 to TRBJ2-4, with D perhaps matching TRBD1 or TRBD2 (6 bases each). Trimming cost V 1 base and J 1 base, with 15 bases left between them. The germline CDR1 and CDR2 sequences are SGHNT and YYREEE (reference sequence). This CDR3 has 17 amino acids. The CDR3 region has the DNA TGTGCCAGCAGCTTGTATGGCGGAGGGGGGGCCAAAAACATTCAGTACTTC. Its translation: CASSLYGGGGAKNIQYF.

This clonotype was picked up many times. This sequence joins TRBV5-6 and TRBJ2-7; 7 bases map to TRBD1. Looked up from germline, CDR1 is SGHDT and CDR2 is YYEEEE. Trimming cost V 1 base and J 3 bases; bases outside gene matches: 4. The CDR3 consists of 14 residues. The CDR3 loop reads CASSLSAGGYEQYF. The CDR3 nucleotides read TGTGCCAGCAGCTTGTCCGCAGGGGGCTACGAGCAGTACTTC.

The sample holds many counts of this clonotype. The J gene is TRBJ2-2, the V gene TRBV5-1; tentatively, D is TRBD2 (5 bases). V was shortened by 0 bases and J by 5 bases, with 17 bases between the two germline ends. Germline CDR1 reads SGHRS; CDR2 reads YFSETQ. The CDR3 has 17 amino acids. CDR3: CASSLEPGRRRTGELFF. The CDR3 DNA sequence: TGCGCCAGCAGCTTGGAGCCGGGTCGGAGGAGGACCGGGGAGCTGTTTTTT. The full variable domain, its missing parts supplied by reference TRBV5-1 and TRBJ2-2, is KAGVTQTPRYLIKTRGQQVTLSCSPISGHRSVSWYQQTPGQGLQFLFEYFSETQRNKGNFPGRFSGRQFSNSRSEMNVSTLELGDSALYLCASSLEPGRRRTGELFFGEGSRLTVL.

There are many counts of this clonotype. The gene calls are TRBV20-1 and TRBJ1-1; D uncertain. The germline V gene has CDR1 DFQATT and CDR2 SNEGSKA (reference sequence). Trimming took off 3 bases at V and 4 bases at J, with 18 bases between the two ends. This CDR3 region has 15 residues. CDR3 amino acids: CSASSGDRIGTEAFF. For the CDR3, the DNA is TGCAGTGCTAGTTCTGGGGATCGTATTGGCACTGAAGCTTTCTTT.

The chain couples TRBV6-1 to TRBJ2-5; 9 nucleotides line up with TRBD2. V trimming: 7 bases; J trimming: 5 bases; junction bases outside the gene matches: 8. Germline lookup yields CDR1 MNHNS and CDR2 SASEGT. The CDR3 length is 14 residues. This CDR3 is CASMSSGRWETQYF. The CDR3 bases are TGTGCCAGCATGAGTAGCGGGAGATGGGAGACCCAGTACTTC.

This clonotype was found a few times. The CDR3 is CASSQVGIEQFF. CDR3 DNA: TGCGCCAGCAGCCAAGTAGGGATTGAGCAGTTCTTC. The rearrangement uses TRBV4-1 and TRBJ2-1; D is undetermined. Germline V gene lookup returns CDR1 MGHRA and CDR2 YSYEKL. There are 12 residues in the CDR3. Trimming shortened V by 1 base and J by 9 bases, and 7 bases separated the two germline ends.

At least ten counts were recorded for this clonotype. The chain employs TRBV11-2 and TRBJ1-2; unclear D gene. Germline V gene lookup returns CDR1 SGHAT and CDR2 FQNNGV. The CDR3 consists of 11 residues. With 4 bases removed from V and 11 bases from J, the gap between germline ends came to 11 bases. The CDR3 reads CASSSVGRYTF. CDR3 DNA: TGTGCCAGCAGCTCAGTCGGGAGGTACACCTTC.

V gene TRBV7-2 combines with J gene TRBJ2-3, with 12 bases lining up with TRBD2. The germline CDR1 and CDR2 sequences are SGHTA and FQGNSA. V shed 5 bases and J 4 bases; nucleotides not matched to a gene: 4. The CDR3 is made up of 15 amino acids. CDR3 sequence (DNA): TGTGCCAGCAGCGTAAGACTAGCGGGGGCAGATACGCAGTATTTT. Translated, it gives CASSVRLAGADTQYF.